This note documents a single T cell receptor (beta chain) sequence. No antigen is known for it. Per-nucleotide qualities are absent, and no much larger clonotype sits a single base away. Ficoll-Paque density gradient centrifugation was used to isolate PBMCs. This sample was sequenced with an Illumina NovaSeq 6000. TCRalpha and TCRbeta cDNA libraries were built by 5'RACE with constant-segment primers, adding sample barcodes and unique molecular identifiers. RNA was extracted from every sample with Trizol reagent. Amplification of the libraries took two PCR steps, and the second step added a second sample barcode plus Illumina TruSeq adapters. Sequencing of libraries was performed on an Illumina NovaSeq with 2 x 150 bp paired-end reads. The authors' pipeline ran thus. The reads were demultiplexed and collapsed into UMI-guided consensus sequences using migec v1.2.7. Using mixcr v2.1.11, UMI consensuses were aligned to TRA and TRB V and J templates and then assembled into clonotypes. Expanded or contracted clonotypes were those called significant by both edgeR and NoisET, with noise models trained on biological replicates. For edgeR calls, a false discovery rate-adjusted p below 0.01 and a log2 fold-change threshold of 1 were applied. As an exploratory analysis of dynamics, PCA with hierarchical clustering was applied to max-normalized trajectories of the 1000 most abundant clonotypes. Each responding clone was given a CD4 or CD8 phenotype based on the CD4+ and CD8+ repertoires, which had been sequenced separately. The public reads were run again by TCRdb, first through fastp at Q25 and then through MiXCR, and only productive beta chains were kept. Rows matching on CDR3 protein sequence are summarized as one entry with the most common DNA and genes. It is TCRdb's table, rather than the study itself, that gives the V and J calls and clone size. This sample comprises some 410,000 distinct CDR3 sequences, more than 20% of them detected only once. The ten largest clones represent around 13% of the sample.

The V and J ends are trimmed by 4 bases and 0 bases, leaving 12 bases between them. From the cysteine through the phenylalanine, the CDR3 covers 16 amino acids. The CDR3 DNA has 48 bases and is translated from base 1. Taken from the germline V gene, the CDR1 and CDR2 loops are MGHRA and YSYEKL. These data originate in a study of T-cell memory formation after mild COVID-19 (dated by TCRdb to the early 2020s). Background on the whole study: TCR sequence clusters from the two donors were largely donor specific. In a couple of donors, T-cell clones that expanded and contracted after mild COVID-19 were tracked by sequencing TCRalpha and TCRbeta repertoires over time. The cohort was made up of two young adult volunteers, one female and one male, who were previously healthy.

Results and caveats for the whole study, not just this receptor: Contracting CD4+ clones turned up mainly in the CM and EM memory subsets, whereas EMRA was where CD8+ clones were enriched. Only two mild cases were covered by the study, and larger cohorts that include severe cases with pre-infection samples were considered necessary. Some responding clones were found in pre-infection memory, which suggests that pre-existing cross-reactive memory T cells took part in the SARS-CoV-2 response. SARS-CoV-2 specificity was not confirmed for the second-wave clones peaking on day 37. Clones contracting from day 15 to 85 had balanced CD4/CD8 phenotypes, while a second wave expanding from day 15 to 37 was biased towards CD4+.

The sequencing input was PBMCs or a T cell subset sorted from them (not recorded which). The TCR was taken from an adult woman who had mild COVID-19 (a few samples of this study predate the infection). The sample titles of this study are shuffled in the database, so cell type and time point are left out; the donor was told from shared clones. The rearrangement combines TRBV4-1 with TRBJ2-2; a tentative D match to TRBD1 spans 5 bases. The sequenced DNA is TGCGCCAGCAGCCCTATCAGACAGACGAACACCGGGGAGCTGTTTTTT. Its translation is CASSPIRQTNTGELFF.